The rows below give T cell receptor beta chains drawn from one sample of a study of T cell responses to AZD1222 COVID-19 vaccine. Libraries were prepared by immunoSEQ multiplex PCR; TCRdb keeps only in-frame clonotypes and omits some of them. The sample lists some 110,000 clones; about 80% were seen once. The sample consisted of peripheral blood, taken on day 0 of AZD1222 vaccination. Receptors were obtained from an adult in good health. Each CDR3 is given with its conserved first and last residue. Each record gives: clone size, J gene, D gene, V gene, CDR3 protein, CDR3 DNA. A D gene is named only where the DNA matches it firmly. Part of the rows lack a size; the others show once, few, many or a class for expanded clones.

clone size: -
J gene: TRBJ2-2
D gene: TRBD1
V gene: TRBV9
CDR3 protein: CASSVAGGASTGELFF
CDR3 DNA: TGTGCCAGCAGCGTAGCAGGGGGCGCGAGCACCGGGGAGCTGTTTTTT

clone size: -
J gene: TRBJ2-7
D gene: -
V gene: TRBV7-9
CDR3 protein: CASSLGQGLGYEQYF
CDR3 DNA: TGTGCCAGCAGCTTAGGTCAGGGTCTAGGCTACGAGCAGTACTTC

clone size: -
J gene: TRBJ2-7
D gene: TRBD2
V gene: TRBV13
CDR3 protein: CASSLEREGLYEQYF
CDR3 DNA: TGTGCCAGCAGCTTAGAGCGGGAGGGCCTCTACGAGCAGTACTTC

clone size: -
J gene: TRBJ2-7
D gene: -
V gene: TRBV6-5
CDR3 protein: CASSYSNLGLTYEQYF
CDR3 DNA: TGTGCCAGCAGTTACTCGAACTTGGGACTCACCTACGAGCAGTACTTC

clone size: -
J gene: TRBJ1-2
D gene: -
V gene: TRBV6-5
CDR3 protein: CASAPDAGYGYTF
CDR3 DNA: TGTGCCAGCGCCCCGGACGCTGGCTATGGCTACACCTTC

clone size: -
J gene: TRBJ2-1
D gene: TRBD1
V gene: TRBV13
CDR3 protein: CASIYRGQGHNEQFF
CDR3 DNA: TGTGCCAGCATATATAGGGGACAGGGCCACAATGAGCAGTTCTTC

clone size: -
J gene: TRBJ1-1
D gene: -
V gene: TRBV27
CDR3 protein: CASSLIRAGTMNTEAFF
CDR3 DNA: TGTGCCAGCAGTTTAATTAGGGCGGGTACTATGAACACTGAAGCTTTCTTT

clone size: -
J gene: TRBJ2-2
D gene: TRBD2
V gene: TRBV4-3
CDR3 protein: CASSPDSGSTNTGELFF
CDR3 DNA: TGCGCCAGCAGCCCAGACAGCGGGAGCACGAACACCGGGGAGCTGTTTTTT

clone size: once
J gene: TRBJ2-6
D gene: -
V gene: TRBV18
CDR3 protein: CASSPRAVRSGANVLTF
CDR3 DNA: TGTGCCAGCTCACCACGAGCAGTCAGGTCTGGGGCCAACGTCCTGACTTTC

clone size: -
J gene: TRBJ1-2
D gene: -
V gene: TRBV19
CDR3 protein: CASSIGGPGNPNYGYTF
CDR3 DNA: TGTGCCAGTAGTATTGGGGGCCCAGGTAACCCTAACTATGGCTACACCTTC

clone size: -
J gene: TRBJ1-6
D gene: -
V gene: TRBV5-1
CDR3 protein: CASKSPDSPLHF
CDR3 DNA: TGCGCCAGCAAGAGTCCAGATTCACCCCTCCACTTT

clone size: -
J gene: TRBJ1-1
D gene: -
V gene: TRBV5-1
CDR3 protein: CASSLTGNTEAFF
CDR3 DNA: TGCGCCAGCAGCCTCACAGGGAACACTGAAGCTTTCTTT

clone size: -
J gene: TRBJ2-7
D gene: -
V gene: TRBV6-5
CDR3 protein: CASSRTAAYEQYF
CDR3 DNA: TGTGCCAGCTCTCGGACAGCAGCCTACGAGCAGTACTTC

clone size: -
J gene: TRBJ2-7
D gene: TRBD2
V gene: TRBV15
CDR3 protein: CATSRGGVAGGSHHEQYF
CDR3 DNA: TGTGCCACCAGCCGTGGGGGAGTAGCGGGAGGCTCGCACCACGAGCAGTACTTC

clone size: -
J gene: TRBJ1-1
D gene: TRBD1
V gene: TRBV5-1
CDR3 protein: CASSRPQGDTEAFF
CDR3 DNA: TGCGCCAGCAGCCGCCCACAGGGGGACACTGAAGCTTTCTTT

clone size: -
J gene: TRBJ1-2
D gene: TRBD1
V gene: TRBV2
CDR3 protein: CASSGQGAGYTF
CDR3 DNA: TGTGCCAGCAGTGGACAGGGAGCTGGCTACACCTTC

clone size: -
J gene: TRBJ2-7
D gene: TRBD2
V gene: TRBV7-2
CDR3 protein: CASSPGLVSYEQYF
CDR3 DNA: TGTGCCAGCAGCCCCGGACTAGTCTCCTACGAGCAGTACTTC